The rows below give T cell receptor beta chains drawn from one sample of a study of control samples from healthy donors and cancer patients. Sequencing was performed with immunoSEQ multiplex PCR; in TCRdb, only in-frame clones are kept and a portion is missing. The table lists roughly 60,000 clones, around 95% of them singletons. Material: blood. These receptors came from a man aged 30-40 years in good health. CDR3s leave out the opening cysteine and the closing phenylalanine or tryptophan. D genes are given only for firm matches.

TRBJ2-7,TRBV28,.,ASSLGLYEQY
TRBJ2-6,TRBV5-1,.,ASSLEGRPSGANVLT
TRBJ2-3,TRBV7-6,.,ASSLGQEGRGGTDTQY
TRBJ1-5,TRBV6-6,.,ASSYSVSDQPQH
TRBJ1-2,TRBV19,TRBD1,ASSIGTGLGGYT
TRBJ2-1,TRBV5-5,.,ASSLEEGRAYNEQF
TRBJ1-6,TRBV7-2,TRBD1,ASRYRGLGNSPLH
TRBJ2-7,TRBV5-4,TRBD2,ASSLAGTSFDEQY
TRBJ1-5,TRBV30,TRBD1,AWSVDRVMDQPQH
TRBJ1-2,TRBV5-4,.,ASSLGTDYGYT
TRBJ2-1,TRBV4-1,.,ASSQEGSRGYEQF
TRBJ1-1,TRBV30,.,AWSRQGNTEAF
TRBJ2-3,TRBV27,TRBD2,ASSLATSGTTDTQY
TRBJ2-2,TRBV7-8,.,ASSLPSTGTGELF
TRBJ1-2,TRBV24-1,.,ATSDFGDHGYT
TRBJ1-4,TRBV7-2,.,ASSLGALPLGTNEKLF